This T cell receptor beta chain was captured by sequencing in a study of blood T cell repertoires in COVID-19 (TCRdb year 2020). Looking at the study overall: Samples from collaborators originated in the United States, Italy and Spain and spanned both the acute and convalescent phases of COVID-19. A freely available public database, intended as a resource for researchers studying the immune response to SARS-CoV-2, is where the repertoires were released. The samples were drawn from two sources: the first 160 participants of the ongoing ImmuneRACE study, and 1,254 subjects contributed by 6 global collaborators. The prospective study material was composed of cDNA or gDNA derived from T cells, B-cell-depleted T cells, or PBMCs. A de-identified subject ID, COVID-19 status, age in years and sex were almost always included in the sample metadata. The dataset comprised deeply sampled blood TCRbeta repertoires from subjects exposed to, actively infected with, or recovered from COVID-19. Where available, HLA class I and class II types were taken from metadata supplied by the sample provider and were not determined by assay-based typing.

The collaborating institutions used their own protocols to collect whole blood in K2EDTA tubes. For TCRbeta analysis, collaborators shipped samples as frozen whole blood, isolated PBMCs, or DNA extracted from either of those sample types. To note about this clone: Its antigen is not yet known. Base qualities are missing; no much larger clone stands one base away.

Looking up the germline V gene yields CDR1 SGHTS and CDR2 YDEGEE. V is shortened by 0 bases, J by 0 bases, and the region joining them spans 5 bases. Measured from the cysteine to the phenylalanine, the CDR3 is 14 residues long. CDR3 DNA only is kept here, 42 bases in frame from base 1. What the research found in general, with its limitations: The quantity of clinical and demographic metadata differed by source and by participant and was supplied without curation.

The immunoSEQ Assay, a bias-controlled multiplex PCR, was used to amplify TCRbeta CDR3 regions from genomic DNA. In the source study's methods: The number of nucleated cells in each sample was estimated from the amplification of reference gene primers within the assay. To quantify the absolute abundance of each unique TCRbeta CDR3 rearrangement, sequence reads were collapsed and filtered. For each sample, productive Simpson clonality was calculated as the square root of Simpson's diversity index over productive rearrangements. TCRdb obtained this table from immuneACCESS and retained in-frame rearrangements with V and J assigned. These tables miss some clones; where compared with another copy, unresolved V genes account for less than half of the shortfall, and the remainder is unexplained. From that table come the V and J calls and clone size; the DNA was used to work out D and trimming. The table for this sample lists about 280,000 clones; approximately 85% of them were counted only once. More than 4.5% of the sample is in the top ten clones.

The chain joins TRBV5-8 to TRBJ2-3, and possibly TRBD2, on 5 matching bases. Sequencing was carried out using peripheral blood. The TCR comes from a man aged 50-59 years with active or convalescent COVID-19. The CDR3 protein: CASSLGGSTDTQYF. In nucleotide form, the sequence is TGTGCCAGCAGCTTGGGCGGGAGCACAGATACGCAGTATTTT.